This T cell receptor beta chain was recovered during a study of blood T cell repertoires in COVID-19. The wider study: Samples representing acute and convalescent COVID-19 were sourced from the United States, Italy and Spain.

CDR1 and CDR2 from the germline V gene are SGHTA and FQGNSA. The CDR3 runs to 14 residues. As processed by the authors: Nucleated cell counts were estimated from reference gene primer amplification. Libraries were prepared by immunoSEQ multiplex PCR; TCRdb keeps only in-frame clonotypes and omits some of them. D and trimming come from the DNA, and the V and J calls and clone size come from that table. The sample gives more than 85,000 clones, over 80% of which show up once; around a sixth is in the top ten. As for this clone: An end of the junction differs from the germline gene, which may be a read error.

Source material: peripheral blood. J is TRBJ1-5 and V is TRBV7-2; no firm D call. This TCR was recovered from a woman aged 60-75 years with acute or convalescent COVID-19. The CDR3: CASSFGSSNRPQHF. For the CDR3, the DNA is TGTGCCAGCAGCTTTGGGAGTAGCAATCGGCCCCAGCATTTT.